This T cell receptor (beta chain) was retrieved from a study of Tregs in tolerant kidney transplant recipients. Recipients received nonmyeloablative bone marrow transplants from related graft donors, with transient mixed chimerism. Thawed PBMCs were FACS-sorted into unstimulated CD4+CD25+CD127- regulatory T cells, CD4+CD25- non-regulatory cells, CD4 and CD8 cells. Comments on this clone: Antigen specificity is unknown. Read coverage stops 3 residues before the CDR3 terminus; the germline J gene supplies the remainder.

Using immunoSEQ multiplex PCR, the repertoire was profiled, and TCRdb retains in-frame clones only, with some absent. Here the sample table reports approximately 11,000 clones. The CDR3 runs to 16 residues. The V gene end was trimmed by 0 bases and the J gene end by 0 bases; junction bases not matched to a gene: 5. Germline-derived CDR1 and CDR2 are DFQATT and SNEGSKA (reference sequence). Study conclusions and caveats: In tolerant patients, donor-specific Tregs outgrew total Tregs, suggesting antigen-driven expansion.

The V call is TRBV20-1, the J call TRBJ2-3; 8 bases align to TRBD1. The sequence came from a human patient who received a combined kidney and bone marrow transplant. T cells may partly derive from the graft donor. The source was CD8+ T cells from blood (PBMCs), collected 24 months after the transplant. The DNA read from the CDR3 is TGCAGTGCTAGAGATTCGCAGGGGGCTAGCACAGATACG. It yields the protein CSARDSQGASTDT. The CDR3 in full is CSARDSQGASTDTQYF.